The 8 T cell receptor beta chains in this list originate from one sample, sequenced in a study of human T cells and chemical hapten exposure (dated by TCRdb to the early 2020s). The library was obtained by RACE. This sample was sequenced with a NextSeq 500. TCRdb took the public reads, trimmed them with fastp at Q25, ran MiXCR for clone calling and kept in-frame beta chains. Rows with a matching CDR3 protein are joined into one entry that keeps the most common DNA and genes. This sample lists over 300,000 distinct CDR3 sequences; roughly 5.3% were detected once. Together, the top ten hold around 2.6% of the sample. The sample's time point label, decoded: pre-sensitization, week 0. This sample's treatment or condition label indicates: therapeutic diphenylcyclopropenone sensitization with weekly scalp DPC. Source: whole blood, taken in connection with sensitization to the hapten diphenylcyclopropenone (DPC). The receptors originated from a woman aged 45 to 65 with alopecia areata. Some clones in this sample may be carry-over from other donors' samples.

This clonotype came up a few times. The chain has TRBV7-9 and TRBJ2-7, with a tentative D call TRBD1 (6 bases). Germline CDR1 SEHNR, CDR2 FQNEAQ (reference sequence). Deletions cut 6 bases from V and 7 bases from J, with 13 bases between. The CDR3 has 12 residues. CDR3 residues: CASSYLGGEQYF. The CDR3 DNA reads as TGTGCCAGCAGTTACCTAGGGGGAGAGCAGTACTTC.

Ten or more counts support this clonotype. The CDR3 DNA reads as TGTGCCAGCAGCCCCATAAGCTCCTACGAGCAGTACTTC. Translating gives CASSPISSYEQYF. This sequence joins TRBV7-2 and TRBJ2-7, with D hard to call. V dropped 5 bases and J dropped 0 bases, with 8 bases sitting between them. Per the germline V gene, CDR1 is SGHTA and CDR2 is FQGNSA. The CDR3 is made up of 13 amino acids.

This clonotype was counted at least ten times. The V call is TRBV7-2, the J call TRBJ2-7; perhaps TRBD2 as D (5 bases). Germline V lookup: CDR1 SGHTA, CDR2 FQGNSA. Trimming left V 1 base short and J 5 bases short, with 12 bases between. The CDR3 extends over 14 amino acids. CDR3: CASSLVRDSHEQYF. The CDR3 DNA sequence: TGTGCCAGCAGCTTAGTCCGGGATAGCCACGAGCAGTACTTC.

This clonotype was seen a handful of times. The gene calls are TRBV14 and TRBJ2-3, with D possibly called TRBD1 or TRBD2 (5 bases each). The CDR3 contains 14 residues. V was trimmed by 3 bases and J by 4 bases, leaving 11 bases between them. Germline assignment: CDR1 SGHDN and CDR2 FVKESK. CDR3 in amino acids: CASSHLRGADTQYF. The CDR3 nucleotides read TGTGCCAGCAGCCACCTGAGGGGAGCAGATACGCAGTATTTT.

The chain is built from TRBV27 and TRBJ1-1; TRBD1 might be the D (6 bases). CDR1 is MNHEY and CDR2 is SMNVEV in the germline V gene (reference sequence). The CDR3 runs to 15 residues. Trimming took off 8 bases at V and 0 bases at J, with 16 bases between the two ends. The CDR3 DNA reads as TGTGCCAGCCACCAACAGGGTGGCATGAACACTGAAGCTTTCTTT. The encoded protein is CASHQQGGMNTEAFF.

This clonotype has ten or more counts. The chain recombines TRBV21-1 with TRBJ2-1; the D call TRBD1 from the table was never checked on the DNA. TRBV21-1 is described as a pseudogene. CDR3 size: 15 residues. The CDR3 spells CASSKGGQDGNEQFF. CDR3 nucleotide sequence: TGTGCCAGCAGCAAAGGGGGACAGGACGGGAATGAGCAGTTCTTC.

This clonotype was seen many times. The chain joins TRBV7-2 to TRBJ1-6; 7 nucleotides align to TRBD1. V lost 5 bases to trimming and J lost 8 bases; unmatched junction nucleotides: 9. The CDR3 extends over 15 amino acids. Germline CDR1 is SGHTA and CDR2 is FQGNSA. CDR3 amino acids: CASSPTQGGYSPLHF. The CDR3 nucleotides read TGTGCCAGCAGCCCAACGCAGGGGGGGTATTCACCCCTCCACTTT. The full variable domain, with the rest looked up from reference TRBV7-2 and TRBJ1-6, is GAGVSQSPSNKVTEKGKDVELRCDPISGHTALYWYRQSLGQGLEFLIYFQGNSAPDKSGLPSDRFSAERTGGSVSTLTIQRTQQEDSAVYLCASSPTQGGYSPLHFGNGTRLTVT.

The table lists this clonotype with a few counts. This chain connects TRBV20-1 to TRBJ2-7; D gene unclear. The germline CDR1 and CDR2 sequences are DFQATT and SNEGSKA (reference sequence). This CDR3 has 10 amino acids. Trimming cost V 6 bases and J 4 bases, with 7 bases left between them. The CDR3 DNA sequence: TGCAGTGCCCAAGATTACGAGCAGTACTTC. This codes for CSAQDYEQYF.